A selection of T cell receptor beta chains follows, all from one sample in a study of shared clonotypes between healthy human individuals. Sequencing was performed with immunoSEQ multiplex PCR; in TCRdb, only in-frame clones are kept and a portion is missing. The table shows some 2 million clones, with just under 95% occurring only once. Input material: naive CD8+ T cells sorted from blood. These TCRs come from a man aged 18 to 29 in good health. Both conserved end residues are part of each CDR3. A D gene is named only where the DNA matches it firmly. Some rows mark clone size as missing; the rest say once, few, many or name a class of expanded clone.

>TRBV7-9|-|-|TRBJ2-2
TGTGCCAGCAGCCTGATCACCGGGGAGCTGTTTTTT
CASSLITGELFF
>TRBV9|-|TRBD2|TRBJ2-3
TGTGCCAGCAGCGCGGGGACTAGCGGGAGGGCATCCGATACGCAGTATTTT
CASSAGTSGRASDTQYF
>TRBV4-1|-|-|TRBJ2-7
TGCGCCAGCAGCCAAGATAACAGACCCTACGAGCAGTACTTC
CASSQDNRPYEQYF
>TRBV6-5|-|-|TRBJ2-3
TGTGCCAGCAGTTACTCCCCAGGGCTGGGCACAGATACGCAGTATTTT
CASSYSPGLGTDTQYF
>TRBV4-1|-|TRBD2|TRBJ2-7
TGCGCCAGCAGCCTATCGACTAGCGGGGTCTACGAGCAGTACTTC
CASSLSTSGVYEQYF
>TRBV7-9|-|-|TRBJ2-2
TGTGCCAGCAGCTCAGGGATTACGAACACCGGGGAGCTGTTTTTT
CASSSGITNTGELFF
>TRBV5-5|-|-|TRBJ2-7
TGTGCCAGCAGCTTGGCACCGAGCTACGAGCAGTACTTC
CASSLAPSYEQYF
>TRBV12-5|once|TRBD2|TRBJ2-1
TGTGCTAGTGGTTTGTCCTTGGCTAGCGGATCCTACAATGAGCAGTTCTTC
CASGLSLASGSYNEQFF
>TRBV30|-|TRBD1|TRBJ2-1
TGTGCCTGGACCTACGCAGGGGGCGGGCCCTACAATGAGCAGTTCTTC
CAWTYAGGGPYNEQFF
>TRBV7-9|-|-|TRBJ2-1
TGTGCCAGCAGCTTAGGAGGTGGGTCTTTTGATGAGCAGTTCTTC
CASSLGGGSFDEQFF
>TRBV7-9|-|TRBD1|TRBJ2-3
TGTGCCAGCAGCCCAGGGACAGCCCTAGAGGCTACGCAGTATTTT
CASSPGTALEATQYF
>TRBV12-5|-|-|TRBJ1-5
TGTGCTAGTGGACCTGGGGGACCCCAGCATTTT
CASGPGGPQHF
>TRBV6-4|-|TRBD2|TRBJ2-7
TGTGCCAGCAGTCCCTATAGCGGGGCCTACGAGCAGTACTTC
CASSPYSGAYEQYF
>TRBV5-1|-|-|TRBJ2-5
TGCGCCAGCAGCTTGGACAGCAACCAAGAGACCCAGTACTTC
CASSLDSNQETQYF
>TRBV4-1|-|-|TRBJ2-5
TGCGCCAGCAGCCAAGGTCTTGTTCCCGAGACCCAGTACTTC
CASSQGLVPETQYF
>TRBV4-1|-|-|TRBJ1-4
TGCGCCAGCAGCCATAAGACGGTGGGGAGTGAGGAAAAACTGTTTTTT
CASSHKTVGSEEKLFF
>TRBV10-1|-|-|TRBJ2-7
TGCGCCAGCAGTGACAGTACCTACGAGCAGTACTTC
CASSDSTYEQYF
>TRBV6-1|once|TRBD1|TRBJ1-2
TGTGCCAGTGAACAGGGGGCCACCTATGGCTACACCTTC
CASEQGATYGYTF
>TRBV4-3|-|-|TRBJ1-6
TGCGCCAGCAGCCAAGATGGTGTACCGTCCGTCGGGTCACCCCTCCACTTT
CASSQDGVPSVGSPLHF
>TRBV10-2|-|-|TRBJ2-1
TGCGCCAGCGGTTCCCCCAATGGAGCGTCGGATAACAATGAGCAGTTCTTC
CASGSPNGASDNNEQFF
>TRBV25-1|-|-|TRBJ1-1
TGTGCCAGCAGCTCGGGGGGGGTTTACACTGAAGCTTTCTTT
CASSSGGVYTEAFF
>TRBV4-1|-|-|TRBJ2-7
TGCGCCAGCAGCCAAGGACAGTTCGCCGAGCAGTACTTC
CASSQGQFAEQYF
>TRBV11-2|-|-|TRBJ1-6
TGTGCCAGCAGCTTAGATCGCTTCGCGGAGAGCTCCTATAATTCACCCCTCCACTTT
CASSLDRFAESSYNSPLHF
>TRBV7-9|once|TRBD1|TRBJ2-7
TGTGCCAGCAGCTTACCCAAAGGGACAGTCTACGAGCAGTACTTC
CASSLPKGTVYEQYF
>TRBV7-9|-|-|TRBJ2-1
TGTGCCAGCAGCCCAGCGGAAACCTACAATGAGCAGTTCTTC
CASSPAETYNEQFF
>TRBV5-6|-|-|TRBJ1-3
TGTGCCAGCAGCTGGGGGGTTCTAGCCGGAAACACCATATATTTT
CASSWGVLAGNTIYF
>TRBV28|-|TRBD2|TRBJ2-7
TGTGCCAGCAGATGGGGGGGTTACGAGCAGTACTTC
CASRWGGYEQYF
>TRBV5-4|-|TRBD1|TRBJ1-6
TGTGCCAGCAGCTTAGAGACAGGGAGGGATTCACCCCTCCACTTT
CASSLETGRDSPLHF
>TRBV29-1|-|TRBD2|TRBJ2-5
TGCAGCGTTGAAGATCAGCCCGAACATACGACTAGCGGAAAGACCCAGTACTTC
CSVEDQPEHTTSGKTQYF
>TRBV1|-|-|TRBJ2-5
TGCACCAGCAGCCAAGATCCTAGCGGAGCTCAAGAGACCCAGTACTTC
CTSSQDPSGAQETQYF
>TRBV14|-|TRBD1|TRBJ2-7
TGTGCCAGCAGCCGTGGACAGGGTAATATCTACGAGCAGTACTTC
CASSRGQGNIYEQYF
>TRBV6-1|-|-|TRBJ1-5
TGTGCCAGCAGCGAGGATTATCAGCCCCAGCATTTT
CASSEDYQPQHF
>TRBV29-1|-|-|TRBJ1-2
TGCAGCCTGAGGTGGTGGACGGGGGACGGAAACTATGGCTACACCTTC
CSLRWWTGDGNYGYTF
>TRBV7-7|-|-|TRBJ2-7
TGTGCTAGCAGCTTAAGATCGGGCGGATCCTACGAGCAGTACTTC
CASSLRSGGSYEQYF
>TRBV6-5|-|-|TRBJ2-2
TGTGCCAGCAGTTACGGGGGCTCGGGCACCGGGGAGCTGTTTTTT
CASSYGGSGTGELFF
>TRBV9|-|-|TRBJ2-1
TGTGCCAGCAATTATAAGGGGATGAATGAGCAGTTCTTC
CASNYKGMNEQFF
>TRBV6-5|-|-|TRBJ1-2
TGTGCCAGCAGTTCCCCGGCGGGGCCCTCAGGGGATGGCTACACCTTC
CASSSPAGPSGDGYTF
>TRBV29-1|-|-|TRBJ2-2
TGCAGCGTTTCTGAGGGGGACACCGGGGAGCTGTTTTTT
CSVSEGDTGELFF
>TRBV15|once|-|TRBJ2-3
TGTGCCACCAGCGCTCTAGAGGGAACGCAGTATTTT
CATSALEGTQYF
>TRBV4-2|once|TRBD2|TRBJ2-1
TGTGCCAGCAGCCAAGAAAACCTAGCGGGGTTGTACAATGAGCAGTTCTTC
CASSQENLAGLYNEQFF
>TRBV11-2|-|-|TRBJ2-1
TGTGCCAGCAGCCTGGAGGACAATGAGCAGTTCTTC
CASSLEDNEQFF
>TRBV6-6|few|-|TRBJ1-1
TGTGCCAGCAGTTACGGGGGGACTGAAGCTTTCTTT
CASSYGGTEAFF
>TRBV30|-|TRBD2|TRBJ2-5
TGTGCCTGGACCCAGCGGGAGCGAGAGACCCAGTACTTC
CAWTQRERETQYF
>TRBV19|-|-|TRBJ1-2
TGTGCCAGTAGCCCAGGTGCCTATGGCTACACCTTC
CASSPGAYGYTF
>TRBV28|-|-|TRBJ1-2
TGTGCCAGCAGTCCCCAGGACACGGGAGGCTACACCTTC
CASSPQDTGGYTF
>TRBV13|-|-|TRBJ1-2
TGTGCCAGCAGCCCAGGGACCGATTCTCCCCATGGCTACACCTTC
CASSPGTDSPHGYTF
>TRBV2|-|-|TRBJ2-7
TGTGCCAGCAGCGGAGGCCATAGGGCCTACGAGCAGTACTTC
CASSGGHRAYEQYF
>TRBV11-2|-|-|TRBJ2-7
TGTGCCAGCAGCACACGCTCCTACGAGCAGTACTTC
CASSTRSYEQYF
>TRBV30|-|-|TRBJ1-1
TGTGCCTGGAGTTACGGGCCGAACACTGAAGCTTTCTTT
CAWSYGPNTEAFF
>TRBV5-4|-|-|TRBJ1-6
TGTGCCAGCGGGTCAGGCGCGTCACCCCTCCACTTT
CASGSGASPLHF
>TRBV19|once|TRBD2|TRBJ2-7
TGTGCCAGTAGTCCGCATACTAGCGACTACGAGCAGTACTTC
CASSPHTSDYEQYF
>TRBV7-9|-|TRBD2|TRBJ2-1
TGTGCCAGCCGGGGGGTGAGCTCCTACAATGAGCAGTTCTTC
CASRGVSSYNEQFF
>TRBV27|once|TRBD2|TRBJ2-7
TGTGCCAGCAGTCCCGGGACTAGCGCCTACGAGCAGTACTTC
CASSPGTSAYEQYF
>TRBV6-4|-|TRBD2|TRBJ2-2
TGTGCCAGCAGTGACCCCGTCTCACTAGCGGGGCCTTCGAACACCGGGGAGCTGTTTTTT
CASSDPVSLAGPSNTGELFF
>TRBV27|-|-|TRBJ1-5
TGTGCCAGCAGCCCCAGTGGGCCGAATCAGCCCCAGCATTTT
CASSPSGPNQPQHF
>TRBV6-5|-|TRBD2|TRBJ2-7
TGTGCCAGCAGTTACTCTAGCGGGAGGGCCTCCTACGAGCAGTACTTC
CASSYSSGRASYEQYF
>TRBV4-1|-|TRBD1|TRBJ1-6
TGCGCCAGCAGCCTGTCGGGGACAGGGGAGTTGAATTCACCCCTCCACTTT
CASSLSGTGELNSPLHF